This T cell receptor beta chain was observed in a study of graft-versus-host responses after intestinal transplantation. As for the study in general: Multivisceral, liver-intestinal, or isolated intestinal transplants were received by the recipients. The whole recipient group had anti-thymocyte globulin induction followed by tacrolimus and steroids for two to three years. Study conclusions and caveats: Early declines in HvG clones that occurred post-transplant were associated with peak circulating GvH clone levels.

TCRdb's table, derived via immunoSEQ multiplex PCR, lists solely in-frame clones and lacks some. Of some 81,000 clones in the sample, roughly nine tenths were seen once. Germline CDR1 reads SQVTM; CDR2 reads ANQGSEA. There are 13 residues in the CDR3. Trimming removed 2 bases from V and 7 bases from J, with 14 bases in between. To note about this clone: Its antigen is not known.

The source was unstimulated CD4+ T cells sorted from spleen or lymph node cells, collected before intestinal transplant. The rearrangement links TRBV29-1 to TRBJ1-1; D not resolved. The clonotype originates from a human donor who received an intestinal transplant. The CDR3 is CSVEPRLSYEAFF. The CDR3 nucleotides read TGCAGCGTTGAACCCAGACTCTCTTATGAAGCTTTCTTT.